The sequence of this T cell receptor (beta chain) was determined in a study of CD8 T cells in Susac syndrome. Study conclusions and caveats: That the number of individuals in its TCR sequencing and HLA analysis was relatively small was acknowledged by the study.

From germline, CDR1 is SGHRS and CDR2 YFSETQ. J lost 4 bases, V lost 4 bases, and 4 bases had no gene match. The CDR3 length is 14 residues. Comments on this clonotype: The antigen remains undetermined.

High-throughput TCR beta sequencing covered peripheral CD8+ and CD4+ T cells. The patients who served as multiple sclerosis controls were treatment-naive and had stable or active relapsing-remitting disease that fulfilled the revised McDonald criteria. Reverse transcription of roughly 0.45 to 1 ug RNA was carried out with random hexamers. Multiplex immunoSEQ PCR targeted 54 Vbeta and 13 Jbeta TCR beta segments. One entry per CDR3 protein results from TCRdb running MiXCR on the immunoSEQ multiplex PCR reads. The table has around 190,000 distinct CDR3 sequences, roughly 95% seen once. The clonotype comes from a human donor with multiple sclerosis. The V gene is TRBV5-1, the J gene TRBJ1-1; TRBD1 matches 10 bases. Specimen: CD8+ T cells from PBMCs. CDR3 loop: CASSLGQGITEAFF. The CDR3 nucleotides read TGCGCCAGCAGCCTGGGACAGGGGATCACTGAAGCTTTCTTT.